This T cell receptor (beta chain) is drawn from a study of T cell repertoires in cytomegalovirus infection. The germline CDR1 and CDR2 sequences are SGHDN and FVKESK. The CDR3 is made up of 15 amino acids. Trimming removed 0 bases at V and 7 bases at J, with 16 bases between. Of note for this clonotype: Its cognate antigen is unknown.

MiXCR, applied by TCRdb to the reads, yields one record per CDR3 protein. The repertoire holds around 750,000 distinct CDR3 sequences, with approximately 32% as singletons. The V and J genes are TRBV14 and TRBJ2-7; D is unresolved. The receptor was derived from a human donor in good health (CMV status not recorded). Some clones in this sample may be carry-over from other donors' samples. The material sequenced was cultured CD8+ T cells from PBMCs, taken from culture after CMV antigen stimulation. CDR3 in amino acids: CASSQDEFTTSEQYV. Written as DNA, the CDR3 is TGTGCCAGCAGCCAAGATGAATTTACCACGTCTGAGCAGTACGTC.